Listed here are 18 T cell receptor beta chains from one sample, sequenced in a study of early stage breast cancer tumors. Using immunoSEQ multiplex PCR, the repertoire was profiled, and TCRdb retains in-frame clones only, with some absent. The data show 45,000 to 65,000 clones, approximately 78% seen once. The specimen sequenced was blood. The receptors originated from a person between 35 and 49 years old with breast cancer.

The CDR3 bases are TGTGCCAGCACTAGATCAGGGACCGATAACTATGGCTACACCTTC. It is translated as CASTRSGTDNYGYTF. The chain couples TRBV2 to TRBJ1-2, with D tentatively TRBD1 (5 bases). The germline V gene encodes CDR1 SNHLY and CDR2 FYNNEI. The CDR3 is 15 amino acids. Trimming shortened V by 7 bases and J by 1 base, and 16 bases separated the two germline ends. Together with reference TRBV2 and TRBJ1-2, the CDR3 gives the full variable domain: EPEVTQTPSHQVTQMGQEVILRCVPISNHLYFYWYRQILGQKVEFLVSFYNNEISEKSEIFDDQFSVERPDGSNFTLKIRSTKLEDSAMYFCASTRSGTDNYGYTFGSGTRLTVV.

The chain carries TRBV7-2 and TRBJ2-3; 7 nucleotides align to TRBD1. Trimming removed 2 bases from V and 4 bases from J; junction bases left unmatched: 3. Germline CDR1 reads SGHTA; CDR2 reads FQGNSA. The CDR3 runs 14 residues. The CDR3, as DNA: TGTGCCAGCAGCTTACGACAGGGACCAGATACGCAGTATTTT. Its translation is CASSLRQGPDTQYF.

This clone was seen only a few times. V gene TRBV7-9 combines with J gene TRBJ2-7; perhaps TRBD2 as D (5 bases). V lost 1 base and J lost 5, with 6 bases in between. This CDR3 is 12 amino acids long. Germline values: CDR1 SEHNR, CDR2 FQNEAQ (reference sequence). CDR3 sequence (DNA): TGTGCCAGCAGCTTAGTCGGGGACGAGCAGTACTTC. It is translated as CASSLVGDEQYF.

For the CDR3, the DNA is TGTGCCAGCAGAGTACTAGCGGGAGGGGGCAATGAGCAGTTCTTC. It translates to CASRVLAGGGNEQFF. This chain joins TRBV13 and TRBJ2-1, with TRBD2 matching over 13 bases. The CDR3 is made up of 15 amino acids. After removal of 6 bases from V and 6 bases from J, the junction contained 5 bases not matched to a gene. CDR1 PRHDT and CDR2 FYEKMQ come from the germline V gene (reference sequence).

V and J are TRBV14 and TRBJ2-7; the match to TRBD1 covers 11 bases. The CDR3 sequence is 14 residues long. V shed 4 bases, J shed 2 bases, and the junction held 1 base outside the gene matches. Per germline, CDR1 SGHDN and CDR2 FVKESK. The CDR3 DNA reads as TGTGCCAGCAGCCTGGGACAGGGGGCCTACGAGCAGTACTTC. It yields the protein CASSLGQGAYEQYF.

The chain employs TRBV12-5 and TRBJ1-1; D gene ambiguous. There are 13 residues in the CDR3. Germline CDR1 is LGHNT and CDR2 is FRNRAP. Deletions cut 6 bases from V and 2 bases from J, with 10 bases between. The CDR3 region has the DNA TGTGCTAGTGGACGGGGAGAAAACACTGAAGCTTTCTTT. The encoded protein is CASGRGENTEAFF.

This clone has just one count. The chain joins TRBV6-1 to TRBJ1-1, with D possibly matching TRBD1 (6 bases). V lost 10 bases, J lost 3 bases, and 18 bases lay in between. Germline V gives CDR1 MNHNS, CDR2 SASEGT. This CDR3 region has 14 residues. The CDR3 region has the DNA TGTGCCACCAAGGATATTAACAGGGACACTGAAGCTTTCTTT. This translates into CATKDINRDTEAFF.

The CDR3 spells CASSIMVYQPQHF. The CDR3 coding sequence is TGTGCCAGTAGTATAATGGTTTATCAGCCCCAGCATTTT. This sequence joins TRBV19 and TRBJ1-5; D is uncertain. The CDR3 sequence is 13 residues long. Germline V gene sequence: CDR1 LNHDA, CDR2 SQIVND (reference sequence). The V end lost 2 bases, the J end lost 5 bases, and 7 bases lay between the germline ends.

J is TRBJ2-5 and V is TRBV13; possible D gene TRBD2, 7 bases. Between the trimmed V and J ends, which lost 8 bases and 5 bases, there was a span of 15 bases. CDR3 length: 13 residues. Per the germline V gene, CDR1 is PRHDT and CDR2 is FYEKMQ (reference sequence). The CDR3 reads CASARERGETQYF. CDR3 nucleotide sequence: TGTGCCAGCGCGCGGGAGAGGGGGGAGACCCAGTACTTC.

The rearrangement links TRBV10-3 to TRBJ2-7, with D unclear. Germline V CDR1 and CDR2: ENHRY, SYGVKD. CDR3 length: 15 amino acids. Trimming removed 2 bases at V and 3 bases at J, with 14 bases between. CDR3 bases: TGTGCCATCAGTGAGAGGTGGGAAGGGATCTACGAGCAGTACTTC. This translates into CAISERWEGIYEQYF.

This clone was seen once. J is TRBJ2-1 and V is TRBV5-4, with 12 bases aligning to TRBD2. Trimming removed 9 bases from V and 4 bases from J; junction bases left unmatched: 14. Germline CDR1 reads SGHNT; CDR2 reads YYREEE (reference sequence). The CDR3 is 17 residues long. The CDR3 nucleotides are TGTGCCACCAAAATAGGACTAGCGGGGACCCTTTACAATGAGCAGTTCTTC. Translation gives CATKIGLAGTLYNEQFF.

The J gene is TRBJ2-1, the V gene TRBV6-6, with TRBD2 identical over 10 bases. The CDR3 is 15 residues long. V gave up 6 bases and J gave up 0 bases; unmatched junction bases: 2. The germline CDR1 and CDR2 sequences are MNHNY and SVGAGI (reference sequence). DNA of the CDR3: TGTGCCAGCAGACCTAGCGGGAGCTCCTACAATGAGCAGTTCTTC. Translating it yields CASRPSGSSYNEQFF.

The chain combines TRBV5-1 with TRBJ2-7, with D perhaps being TRBD1 or TRBD2 (5 bases each). V lost 3 bases to trimming and J lost 7 bases, with 23 bases between them. Germline V gives CDR1 SGHRS, CDR2 YFSETQ. The CDR3 is 16 residues long. The CDR3 loop reads CASSSETGAPGVEQYF. CDR3 DNA: TGCGCCAGCAGCTCGGAAACAGGTGCCCCCGGGGTAGAGCAGTACTTC.

The chain employs TRBV7-9 and TRBJ2-7; perhaps D is TRBD1 or TRBD2 (5 bases each). Per the germline V gene, CDR1 is SEHNR and CDR2 is FQNEAQ (reference sequence). V lost 5 bases and J lost 1, with 18 bases in between. The CDR3 is made up of 16 amino acids. The CDR3 DNA follows: TGTGCCAGCAGCGGGAACTGGGACGGATTTTCCTACGAGCAGTACTTC. It is translated as CASSGNWDGFSYEQYF.

This chain connects TRBV7-9 to TRBJ2-1, with D unclear. The CDR3 runs to 13 residues. Germline lookup yields CDR1 SEHNR and CDR2 FQNEAQ (reference sequence). Between the trimmed V and J ends, which lost 4 bases and 5 bases, there was a span of 9 bases. CDR3 sequence reads: CASSSYVNNEQFF. The CDR3 DNA reads as TGTGCCAGCAGCTCGTACGTTAACAATGAGCAGTTCTTC.

This chain connects TRBV21-1 to TRBJ2-7; TRBD2 is taken as the D call from the table, unchecked against the DNA. TRBV21-1 is recorded as a pseudogene. The CDR3 extends over 13 amino acids. The chain's CDR3 is CASGQDGAYEQYF. CDR3 sequence (DNA): TGTGCCAGCGGCCAAGACGGAGCCTACGAGCAGTACTTC.

This clone was seen more than once but under ten times. The chain links TRBV10-3 to TRBJ1-5; D is perhaps TRBD1 (6 bases). Between the trimmed V and J ends, which lost 5 bases and 4 bases, there was a span of 12 bases. The CDR3 length is 14 residues. The V gene's germline CDR1 is ENHRY and CDR2 SYGVKD. In DNA, the CDR3 is TGTGCCATCAGTCCCGGACAGTCTAATCAGCCCCAGCATTTT. Protein: CAISPGQSNQPQHF.

The chain carries TRBV18 and TRBJ2-7, with TRBD1 as a possible D gene (6 bases). This CDR3 has 15 residues. Deletions cut 1 base from V and 4 bases from J, with 14 bases between. Germline V gene sequence: CDR1 KGHSH, CDR2 LQKENI. In DNA, the CDR3 is TGTGCCAGCTCACCACGAACAGGGCCCTATTACGAGCAGTACTTC. This translates into CASSPRTGPYYEQYF.